This T cell receptor (beta chain) is from a study of shared clonotypes between healthy human individuals. Whole-study context: Two women and a few men aged 18 to 49 made up the donors. General study findings and limits: Against clonotypes common to all four donors, non-shared ones had lower generation probabilities. In a handful of donors, around 5.5% of naive CD4 clonotypes appeared in common.

Worth noting for this clone: Antigen specificity is unknown.

Naive CD8 cells lacked CD45RO, underwent positive selection for CCR7 and left out terminally differentiated effector memory CD45RA+ cells. Assay: immunoSEQ multiplex PCR; the TCRdb copy retains only in-frame clones and omits some. This sample has about 870,000 clones, with more than 85% found just once. The origin of this receptor is a man aged 25-40 years in good health. Sequencing was done on a sample of naive CD8+ T cells sorted from blood.

The CDR3 DNA reads TGTGCCAGCAGCTCCACCTTGGTGCACGAGCAGTACTTC. Its protein is CASSSTLVHEQYF. This chain connects TRBV7-2 to TRBJ2-7; unclear D gene. V lost 4 bases to trimming and J lost 5 bases, with 12 bases between them. Per the germline V gene, CDR1 is SGHTA and CDR2 is FQGNSA. The CDR3 runs to 13 residues. Based on the CDR3 plus reference TRBV7-2 and TRBJ2-7, the full variable domain is GAGVSQSPSNKVTEKGKDVELRCDPISGHTALYWYRQSLGQGLEFLIYFQGNSAPDKSGLPSDRFSAERTGGSVSTLTIQRTQQEDSAVYLCASSSTLVHEQYFGPGTRLTVT.